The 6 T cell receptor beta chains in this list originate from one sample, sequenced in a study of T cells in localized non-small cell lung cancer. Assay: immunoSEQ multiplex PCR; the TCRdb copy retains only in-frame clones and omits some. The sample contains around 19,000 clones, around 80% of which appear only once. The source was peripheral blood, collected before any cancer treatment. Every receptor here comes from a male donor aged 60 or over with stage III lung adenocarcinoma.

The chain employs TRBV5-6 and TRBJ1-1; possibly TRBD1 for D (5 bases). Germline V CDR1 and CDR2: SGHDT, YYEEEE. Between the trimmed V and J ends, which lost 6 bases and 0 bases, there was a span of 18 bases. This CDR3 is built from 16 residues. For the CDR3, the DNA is TGTGCCAGCACTGGGCCGGGGCCTTTCATGAACACTGAAGCTTTCTTT. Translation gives CASTGPGPFMNTEAFF.

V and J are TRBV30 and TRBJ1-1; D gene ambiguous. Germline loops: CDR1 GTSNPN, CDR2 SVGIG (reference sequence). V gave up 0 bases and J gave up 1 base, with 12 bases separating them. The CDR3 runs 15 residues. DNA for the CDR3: TGTGCCTGGAGTGTTAACGCAGGTCAGAACACTGAAGCTTTCTTT. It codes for CAWSVNAGQNTEAFF.

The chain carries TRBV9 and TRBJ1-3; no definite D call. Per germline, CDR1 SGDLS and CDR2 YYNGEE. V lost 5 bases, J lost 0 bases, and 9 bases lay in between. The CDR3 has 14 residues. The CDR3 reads CASRRSASGNTIYF. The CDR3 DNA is TGTGCCAGCAGAAGGTCAGCCTCTGGAAACACCATATATTTT.

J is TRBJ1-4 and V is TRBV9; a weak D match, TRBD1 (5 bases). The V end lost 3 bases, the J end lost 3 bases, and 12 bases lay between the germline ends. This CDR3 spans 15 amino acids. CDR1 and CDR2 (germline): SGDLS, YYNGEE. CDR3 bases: TGTGCCAGCAGCGCCGGCGGGGGGTCTAATGAAAAACTGTTTTTT. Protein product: CASSAGGGSNEKLFF.

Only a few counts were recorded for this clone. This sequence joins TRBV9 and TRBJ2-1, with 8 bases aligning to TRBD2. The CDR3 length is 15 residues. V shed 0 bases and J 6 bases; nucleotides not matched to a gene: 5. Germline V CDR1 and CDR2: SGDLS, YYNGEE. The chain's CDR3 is CASSVGGAGANEQFF. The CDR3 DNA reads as TGTGCCAGCAGCGTAGGAGGAGCGGGGGCCAATGAGCAGTTCTTC. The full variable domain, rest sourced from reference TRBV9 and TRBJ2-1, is DSGVTQTPKHLITATGQRVTLRCSPRSGDLSVYWYQQSLDQGLQFLIQYYNGEERAKGNILERFSAQQFPDLHSELNLSSLELGDSALYFCASSVGGAGANEQFFGPGTRLTVL.

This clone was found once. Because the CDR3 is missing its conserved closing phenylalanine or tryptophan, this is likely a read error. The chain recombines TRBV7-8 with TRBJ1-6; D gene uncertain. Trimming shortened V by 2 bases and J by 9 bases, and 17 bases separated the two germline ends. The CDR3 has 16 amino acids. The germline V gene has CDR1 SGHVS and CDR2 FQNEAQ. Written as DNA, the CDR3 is TGTGCCAGCAGCTTAAAGGGAATGACGAGTAGTTCACCCCTCCACTCT. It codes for CASSLKGMTSSSPLHS.